This T cell receptor beta chain came from a study of T-cell memory formation after mild COVID-19. TCRdb re-derived calls from the 5' RACE reads in MiXCR, one entry per CDR3 protein. The sample contains about 300,000 distinct CDR3 sequences, 15% to 20% of which appear only once. Germline V lookup: CDR1 SGHDN, CDR2 FVKESK. V dropped 4 bases and J dropped 2 bases, with 20 bases sitting between them. This CDR3 is built from 17 residues. This TCR was sampled from a man between 18 and 35 years old who had mild COVID-19 (a few samples of this study predate the infection). Cell type and time point are not known. The material sequenced was PBMCs or a T cell subset sorted from them (not recorded which). The genes are TRBV14 and TRBJ1-1; TRBD1 might be the D (6 bases). The CDR3: CASSPFIGRGRNTEAFF. The CDR3 region has the DNA TGTGCCAGCAGCCCCTTTATCGGCCGGGGGCGCAACACTGAAGCTTTCTTT.